A single sample is the source of the 5 T cell receptor beta chains below, sequenced in a study of blood T cell repertoires in COVID-19. Clones were read by immunoSEQ multiplex PCR, and TCRdb kept only the in-frame ones, dropping some. This table has over 200,000 clones, roughly 83% appearing once. Material for sequencing was peripheral blood. The receptors originated from a man aged 40-49 years with acute or convalescent COVID-19.

This clone has just a few counts. The chain couples TRBV29-1 to TRBJ1-3; D call uncertain. The germline V gene encodes CDR1 SQVTM and CDR2 ANQGSEA. V dropped 8 bases and J dropped 4 bases, with 15 bases sitting between them. This CDR3 region has 13 residues. The CDR3, as DNA: TGCAGCTCCCGAGTGCGAAACGGAAACACCATATATTTT. Residues: CSSRVRNGNTIYF. Supplemented by reference TRBV29-1 and TRBJ1-3, the full variable domain reads SAVISQKPSRDICQRGTSLTIQCQVDSQVTMMFWYRQQPGQSLTLIATANQGSEATYESGFVIDKFPISRPNLTFSTLTVSNMSPEDSSIYLCSSRVRNGNTIYFGEGSWLTVV.

The CDR3 sequence: CASSPSQGDYGYTF. For the CDR3, the DNA is TGTGCCAGCTCACCGAGTCAGGGTGACTATGGCTACACCTTC. The chain recombines TRBV18 with TRBJ1-2, with TRBD1 as a possible D gene (5 bases). The CDR3 has 14 residues. V lost 3 bases to trimming and J lost 3 bases, with 11 bases between them. In germline, CDR1 is KGHSH, CDR2 LQKENI.

J is TRBJ1-4 and V is TRBV6-5; D is uncertain. CDR3 length: 15 residues. V was cut by 2 bases and J by 3 bases, with 10 bases left in between. The germline gives CDR1 MNHEY, CDR2 SVGAGI. CDR3 sequence (DNA): TGTGCCAGCAGTTACGAGGGTTCAGCTAATGAAAAACTGTTTTTT. Its protein product is CASSYEGSANEKLFF.

This chain joins TRBV18 and TRBJ1-1; perhaps TRBD1 as D (5 bases). There are 14 residues in the CDR3. V lost 0 bases and J 5 bases, leaving 10 bases between the germline ends. Germline V gene lookup returns CDR1 KGHSH and CDR2 LQKENI. DNA of the CDR3: TGTGCCAGCTCACCACCCCAGGGAATAACTGAAGCTTTCTTT. This sequence encodes CASSPPQGITEAFF. Complete variable domain (other parts from reference TRBV18 and TRBJ1-1): NAGVMQNPRHLVRRRGQEARLRCSPMKGHSHVYWYRQLPEEGLKFMVYLQKENIIDESGMPKERFSAEFPKEGPSILRIQQVVRGDSAAYFCASSPPQGITEAFFGQGTRLTVV.

The chain carries TRBV6-1 and TRBJ1-2; the D is unclear. The germline gives CDR1 MNHNS, CDR2 SASEGT. V lost 1 base, J lost 3 bases, and 9 bases lay in between. The CDR3 spans 14 residues. CDR3 nucleotides: TGTGCCAGCAGTGAAGATAGACAAGACTATGGCTACACCTTC. Translated, it gives CASSEDRQDYGYTF.